The present T cell receptor (beta chain) was sequenced within a study of shared clonotypes between healthy human individuals (dated by TCRdb to between 2020 and 2021). Concerning the study at large: A couple of women and a few men aged 18 to 49 years were included in the cohort. Per donor, three plates each were used for CD4 naive and CD4 memory, two for CD8 naive, and one for CD8 memory. Leukapheresis yielded between about 0.94 and 9.5 billion PBMCs per donor. Blood TCR repertoires of roughly five healthy adults were deeply sequenced to estimate repertoire size and the extent of clonotype sharing between individuals. To increase sequencing depth and limit assay-specific biases, TCR repertoire library preparation and sequencing were carried out by different laboratories using diverse techniques. The investigation overall reported the following: Larger estimated clonotype richness was generally found for naive subsets than for memory subsets. Because the study included only a small number of donors, the genetic and exposure-history diversity represented was limited. Pairwise subsampling indicated that sequencing depth was expected to affect the degree of clonotype sharing among donors. Approximately 5% of naive CD4, 3% to 3.5% of naive CD8, approximately 2.2% of memory CD4, and around 0.4% of memory CD8 clonotypes were shared across a few donors. Sampling was restricted to blood, and TCR repertoires in tissue are likely to differ from TCR repertoires in blood. Incomplete sequencing was indicated by rarefaction of sorted-subset datasets, despite the large sequencing depth. Compared with non-shared clonotypes, clonotypes shared by all four sorted-subset donors had higher generation probabilities.

Using the deep immunoSEQ assay, TCR CDR3 regions were amplified from genomic DNA by multiplex PCR. Extracted genomic DNA from each cell subset was distributed evenly across all wells of several immunoSEQ 96-well plates, and each plate was treated as a replicate. Each replicate PCR for sorted subsets received about 220 ng genomic DNA, equal to about 29,000 T cell genomes. Purified libraries were measured with a Qubit 3.0 fluorometer, size-checked on a Bioanalyzer 2100, and measured again with the KAPA Library Quantification kit. A separate single-read 150-cycle Illumina NextSeq 550 flow cell was used to sequence each immunoSEQ 96-well plate. Per the original workflow: Because only junctional sequences without quality scores were contained in the immunoSEQ output, filtering matching that applied to full-length reads could not be performed. To assign V/J genes and CDR3, sequences were annotated against IMGT germline references using PyIR, a Python wrapper for IgBLAST v1.9. Reads were removed for weak V/J assignments (E-value above 1e-6), missing CDR3, stop codons, out-of-frame junctions, or ambiguous translated residues. V3J clonotypes were defined as sequences sharing an identical inferred V gene, J gene, and CDR3 amino acid sequence. Percentage overlap between repertoires was computed as shared unique clonotypes divided by the size of the smaller repertoire. Repertoire richness was assessed with RTK rarefaction, the Chao1 estimator, and Recon v2.1 estimates of unobserved clonotypes. OLGA was used to compute generation probabilities for all TCRbeta clonotypes that the gDNA method yielded from four donors. Imported from immuneACCESS, the table was reduced by TCRdb to in-frame sequences with V and J called. These copies leave out some clones; in studies compared against another copy, an unresolved V gene accounts for under half, and the cause of the remainder is not known. The V and J calls and clone size were taken over from that table, and D and trimming were inferred from the DNA. Within this sample are about 2.1 million clones, with around 93% of them counted one time only. The ten largest clones take up under 2% of the sample.

Of note for this clone: Its antigen remains unidentified. It has no much larger one-base neighbor in the sample; base qualities were not kept.

CD8 naive samples were obtained by positive selection for CCR7 among CD45RO-negative cells, yielding a CD45RA+CCR7+ population from which TemRA cells were excluded. The donors were healthy, HIV-negative adults with no recently reported acute infections or vaccinations. Every donor was a Caucasian adult residing in Nashville, Tennessee, USA. After blood collection by leukapheresis, PBMCs were isolated using Ficoll-Histopaque density gradient centrifugation and then cryopreserved in the vapor phase of liquid nitrogen. Analytical flow cytometry was used to check the purity and quantity of every magnetically sorted T cell population. Genomic DNA was isolated from every sorted fraction and measured by UV absorbance on a Nanodrop 2000c. CDR1 and CDR2 are drawn from the germline V gene: ENHRY, SYGVKD. The CDR3, cysteine through phenylalanine, is 18 amino acids long. Kept here is only the CDR3 DNA, which spans 54 bases and is read in frame from base 1. From V the trimming removes 2 bases and from J it removes 2 bases, while the gene matches leave 11 bases of the junction unaccounted for.

The sequence came from a man aged 18 to 30 in good health. Some clones in this sample may be carry-over from other donors' samples. Specimen: naive CD8+ T cells from PBMCs. According to the study, the label for this sample's cell subset or site signals: CD45RA+CCR7+. The chain couples TRBV10-3 to TRBJ2-7; 11 bases in the middle match TRBD2. The CDR3 protein sequence reads: CAISERDSGRAMTYEQYF. The nucleotides read TGTGCCATCAGTGAGCGGGATAGCGGGAGGGCCATGACCTACGAGCAGTACTTC.